This is a list of T cell receptor beta chains from one sample in a study of vaccination effects on CD4 cells after COVID-19. Using immunoSEQ multiplex PCR, the repertoire was profiled, and TCRdb retains in-frame clones only, with some absent. The sample records nearly 30,000 clones, about 74% being singletons. These receptors have no identified antigens. The specimen was CD4+ T cells from PBMCs cultured with HCoV-OC43 spike peptides, collected after COVID-19 vaccination. The source of these receptors is a human donor who received a COVID-19 vaccine. Both conserved end residues are part of each CDR3. The D gene is left open where the match is weak. Only some rows state a clone size, as once, few, many or a class for expanded clones.

CDR3nt: TGCGCCAGCAGCCCCCGACTAGCGGGGGACCTACAAGAGACCCAGTACTTC; CDR3aa: CASSPRLAGDLQETQYF; d_gene: TRBD2; j_gene: TRBJ2-5; abundance: NA; v_gene: TRBV5-1
CDR3nt: TGTGCCACCAGTGACGGCGGGGGCCCCTCCTACAATGAGCAGTTCTTC; CDR3aa: CATSDGGGPSYNEQFF; d_gene: NA; j_gene: TRBJ2-1; abundance: NA; v_gene: TRBV24-1
CDR3nt: TGTGCCAGCAGCGGACAGCTGTTGGATGGCTACACCTTC; CDR3aa: CASSGQLLDGYTF; d_gene: NA; j_gene: TRBJ1-2; abundance: NA; v_gene: TRBV2
CDR3nt: TGTGCCAGCAGCCCCGTAGCGGGAGGGCCGAAAGAGACCCAGTACTTC; CDR3aa: CASSPVAGGPKETQYF; d_gene: TRBD2; j_gene: TRBJ2-5; abundance: NA; v_gene: TRBV6-6
CDR3nt: TGTGCCAGCAGTGAACCGCGGCCGAAACAGGGACAGGGGGCTCGCGAGACCCAGTACTTC; CDR3aa: CASSEPRPKQGQGARETQYF; d_gene: TRBD1; j_gene: TRBJ2-5; abundance: NA; v_gene: TRBV6-1
CDR3nt: TGTGCCAGCAGCTTGGCTGGAGGGGGGATTTACAATGAGCAGTTCTTC; CDR3aa: CASSLAGGGIYNEQFF; d_gene: NA; j_gene: TRBJ2-1; abundance: hyperexpanded; v_gene: TRBV11-3
CDR3nt: TGTGCCAGCAGCTTGGAAGGCAGGTCTTATGGAGCTTTCTTT; CDR3aa: CASSLEGRSYGAFF; d_gene: NA; j_gene: TRBJ1-1; abundance: few; v_gene: TRBV5-4
CDR3nt: TGTGCCAGCAGCTTGGAAGGACAGGGCGGCAATCAGCCCCAGCATTTT; CDR3aa: CASSLEGQGGNQPQHF; d_gene: TRBD1; j_gene: TRBJ1-5; abundance: NA; v_gene: TRBV5-5
CDR3nt: TGTGCCAGCAGAGCCCTAGCTAACAATGAGCAGTTCTTC; CDR3aa: CASRALANNEQFF; d_gene: NA; j_gene: TRBJ2-1; abundance: NA; v_gene: TRBV11-2
CDR3nt: TGTGCCAGCAGTTCGTCCGGTTCCTCCTATAATTCACCCCTCCACTTT; CDR3aa: CASSSSGSSYNSPLHF; d_gene: NA; j_gene: TRBJ1-6; abundance: few; v_gene: TRBV27
CDR3nt: TGTGCCAGCTCACCACCAGGGAATAGCAATCAGCCCCAGCATTTT; CDR3aa: CASSPPGNSNQPQHF; d_gene: NA; j_gene: TRBJ1-5; abundance: NA; v_gene: TRBV18
CDR3nt: TGTGCCAGCAGTCCGAGACTAGCGGGAGGGGCCAATGAGCAGTTCTTC; CDR3aa: CASSPRLAGGANEQFF; d_gene: TRBD2; j_gene: TRBJ2-1; abundance: NA; v_gene: TRBV6-2/TRBV6-3
CDR3nt: TGTGCCAGCAGCCTCCTGGGACTAGCAGCAGATACGCAGTATTTT; CDR3aa: CASSLLGLAADTQYF; d_gene: TRBD2; j_gene: TRBJ2-3; abundance: NA; v_gene: TRBV3-1/TRBV3-2
CDR3nt: TGTGCCAGCAGCTCAAGACAGGCAGATCAGCCCCAGCATTTT; CDR3aa: CASSSRQADQPQHF; d_gene: NA; j_gene: TRBJ1-5; abundance: once; v_gene: TRBV5-6
CDR3nt: TGTGCCAGCAGCTTAGGAGGGACGGAAAATTTGAACACTGAAGCTTTCTTT; CDR3aa: CASSLGGTENLNTEAFF; d_gene: NA; j_gene: TRBJ1-1; abundance: few; v_gene: TRBV7-9
CDR3nt: TGCGCCAGCAGCCGGGGCCACAATGAGCAGTTCTTC; CDR3aa: CASSRGHNEQFF; d_gene: NA; j_gene: TRBJ2-1; abundance: NA; v_gene: TRBV5-1
CDR3nt: TGTGCCAGCAGCCTACAAGGACAGGCCAAGAATTCACCCCTCCACTTT; CDR3aa: CASSLQGQAKNSPLHF; d_gene: TRBD1; j_gene: TRBJ1-6; abundance: NA; v_gene: TRBV3-1/TRBV3-2
CDR3nt: TGTGCCAGCAGCGCCCGTAGGGATACGCAGTATTTT; CDR3aa: CASSARRDTQYF; d_gene: NA; j_gene: TRBJ2-3; abundance: NA; v_gene: TRBV7-9